Shown below are 31 T cell receptor beta chains from a single sample sequenced in a study of shared clonotypes between healthy human individuals. Profiling relied on immunoSEQ multiplex PCR, and the TCRdb table lists in-frame clones only, not all of them. Of roughly 2,300,000 clones listed, less than 95% are singletons. Sample: naive CD4+ T cells from PBMCs. Subset reported: CD45RA+ positively selected. All receptors derive from a man aged 18 to 30 in good health. Some clones in this sample may be carry-over from other donors' samples.

Turning to this clone: Other DNA sequences in the sample encode the same CDR3. The V gene is TRBV29-1, the J gene TRBJ2-5, with D possibly matching TRBD2 (6 bases). This CDR3 has 10 residues. V lost 7 bases to trimming and J lost 5 bases, with 8 bases between them. Germline V gene lookup returns CDR1 SQVTM and CDR2 ANQGSEA. For the CDR3, the DNA is TGCAGCGGGGGGGTGGAGACCCAGTACTTC. Residues: CSGGVETQYF.

The chain couples TRBV5-4 to TRBJ2-7; TRBD1 might be the D (5 bases). Trimming took 2 bases from V and 1 from J, leaving 10 bases between them. The CDR3 contains 14 residues. Germline values: CDR1 SGHNT, CDR2 YYREEE (reference sequence). In DNA, the CDR3 is TGTGCCAGCAGCTTTAGGGGATCGTCCTACGAGCAGTACTTC. Encoded protein: CASSFRGSSYEQYF.

This rearrangement joins TRBV7-2 to TRBJ2-7; D gene ambiguous. The germline gives CDR1 SGHTA, CDR2 FQGNSA. The CDR3 has 14 amino acids. V was shortened by 0 bases and J by 3 bases, with 9 bases between the two germline ends. The CDR3 loop reads CASSLAPSYYEQYF. The DNA of the CDR3 is TGTGCCAGCAGCTTAGCGCCCTCCTACTACGAGCAGTACTTC. Together with reference TRBV7-2 and TRBJ2-7, the CDR3 gives the full variable domain: GAGVSQSPSNKVTEKGKDVELRCDPISGHTALYWYRQSLGQGLEFLIYFQGNSAPDKSGLPSDRFSAERTGGSVSTLTIQRTQQEDSAVYLCASSLAPSYYEQYFGPGTRLTVT.

As to this clone: The same CDR3 can be traced to other DNA sequences in this sample. CDR3 in amino acids: CASSLEGGGSYEQYF. In DNA, the CDR3 is TGCGCCAGCAGCTTGGAGGGTGGCGGGTCCTACGAGCAGTACTTC. V gene TRBV5-1 combines with J gene TRBJ2-7, with a weak D call TRBD2 (5 bases). The CDR3 is 15 residues long. The germline V and J ends were trimmed by 0 bases and 1 base, with 11 bases remaining between them. Germline V gene data show CDR1 as SGHRS and CDR2 as YFSETQ.

V usage is TRBV10-1 and J usage is TRBJ2-5; 9 bases are a match to TRBD1. The germline V gene has CDR1 WNHNN and CDR2 SYGVQD (reference sequence). The CDR3 spans 13 residues. V trimming: 6 bases; J trimming: 4 bases; junction bases outside the gene matches: 3. The CDR3 spells CASREDRGETQYF. CDR3 DNA sequence: TGCGCCAGCAGAGAGGACAGGGGAGAGACCCAGTACTTC.

This sequence joins TRBV18 and TRBJ2-3, with no clear D. V dropped 6 bases and J dropped 5 bases, with 12 bases sitting between them. The germline V gene encodes CDR1 KGHSH and CDR2 LQKENI. The length of the CDR3 is 13 residues. The DNA of the CDR3 is TGTGCCAGCTCCGGCCTTATGCGAGATACGCAGTATTTT. Its protein product is CASSGLMRDTQYF.

The chain employs TRBV29-1 and TRBJ2-3; 8 bases line up with TRBD2. V shed 4 bases, J shed 4 bases, and the junction held 4 bases outside the gene matches. This CDR3 contains 13 residues. Germline V CDR1 and CDR2: SQVTM, ANQGSEA. In DNA form, the CDR3 reads TGCAGCGTTGGGACGGGAGGGCCAGATACGCAGTATTTT. Residues: CSVGTGGPDTQYF.

The V call is TRBV28, the J call TRBJ1-5; 7 bases fit TRBD1. Germline V gives CDR1 MDHEN, CDR2 SYDVKM. The V and J ends lost 6 bases and 7 bases, in that order; junction bases with no gene match: 12. The CDR3 length is 15 residues. CDR3 protein: CASSTTTGRVQPQHF. The CDR3 coding sequence is TGTGCCAGCAGCACCACGACAGGGCGGGTCCAGCCCCAGCATTTT.

Only one count was recorded for this clone. In DNA form, the CDR3 reads TGTGCCAGCAGCCAACTCGACAGTTCTGGAAACACCATATATTTT. This encodes CASSQLDSSGNTIYF. The genes are TRBV28 and TRBJ1-3; D perhaps matches TRBD1 (5 bases). Trimming removed 6 bases from V and 1 base from J, with 13 bases in between. The germline CDR1 and CDR2 sequences are MDHEN and SYDVKM. The CDR3 runs to 15 residues.

This clone was detected a few times. This chain links TRBV5-4 with TRBJ2-7; 7 bases line up with TRBD1. The CDR3 loop spans 14 amino acids. V shed 4 bases and J 6 bases; nucleotides not matched to a gene: 10. Germline CDR1 and CDR2: SGHNT and YYREEE (reference sequence). The CDR3: CASSPSTGLGEQYF. The DNA of the CDR3 is TGTGCCAGCAGCCCGTCGACAGGGTTAGGCGAGCAGTACTTC.

The genes are TRBV7-8 and TRBJ2-2; 13 bases agree with TRBD2. Germline V gene sequence: CDR1 SGHVS, CDR2 FQNEAQ. V trimming: 5 bases; J trimming: 3 bases; junction bases outside the gene matches: 12. The CDR3 has 19 residues. CDR3 sequence: CASSTKLAGGPGDTGELFF. The CDR3 DNA is TGTGCCAGCAGCACCAAACTAGCGGGAGGGCCGGGGGACACCGGGGAGCTGTTTTTT.

The J gene is TRBJ1-2, the V gene TRBV7-9; D gene uncertain. Deletions cut 1 base from V and 4 bases from J, with 13 bases between. Germline V gene data show CDR1 as SEHNR and CDR2 as FQNEAQ (reference sequence). This CDR3 has 15 residues. In DNA form, the CDR3 reads TGTGCCAGCAGCTTAGACCCAGGCCAGTCCTATGGCTACACCTTC. It encodes CASSLDPGQSYGYTF.

In DNA form, the CDR3 reads TGTGCCAGCAGCTTAGCCCACCCCGGCGGCGGGGAGCTGTTTTTT. Translation gives CASSLAHPGGGELFF. The chain carries TRBV7-2 and TRBJ2-2; D call uncertain. CDR3 length: 15 residues. Germline V gene sequence: CDR1 SGHTA, CDR2 FQGNSA. Trimming removed 0 bases at V and 7 bases at J, with 12 bases between.

This chain connects TRBV30 to TRBJ2-7, with 8 positions matching TRBD1. With V trimmed by 7 bases and J by 6 bases, 5 bases remained unmatched. This CDR3 is 11 amino acids long. Germline-derived CDR1 and CDR2 are GTSNPN and SVGIG (reference sequence). CDR3 sequence reads: CALGQGSEQYF. CDR3 DNA sequence: TGTGCCTTAGGACAGGGAAGCGAGCAGTACTTC.

The CDR3 here is CASRGVAGTDTQYF. The CDR3 DNA is TGCGCCAGCAGGGGGGTAGCGGGTACAGATACGCAGTATTTT. The rearrangement joins TRBV5-1 to TRBJ2-3, with 7 bases matching TRBD2. The length of the CDR3 is 14 residues. The germline CDR1 and CDR2 sequences are SGHRS and YFSETQ. Unmatched junction bases numbered 6, after V lost 5 bases and J lost 3 bases. Filled out from reference TRBV5-1 and TRBJ2-3, the complete variable domain reads KAGVTQTPRYLIKTRGQQVTLSCSPISGHRSVSWYQQTPGQGLQFLFEYFSETQRNKGNFPGRFSGRQFSNSRSEMNVSTLELGDSALYLCASRGVAGTDTQYFGPGTRLTVL.

The chain uses TRBV10-1 and TRBJ2-1; TRBD2 matches 8 bases. CDR1 and CDR2 (germline): WNHNN, SYGVQD (reference sequence). The CDR3 consists of 16 residues. With 0 bases clipped from V and 4 bases from J, the junction kept 5 bases outside the gene matches. CDR3 nucleotides: TGCGCCAGCAGTGAGTCCGGCGGGAGGCCGTACAATGAGCAGTTCTTC. It specifies CASSESGGRPYNEQFF.

The V call is TRBV11-2, the J call TRBJ1-2; 7 bases map to TRBD1. The CDR3 loop spans 14 amino acids. Looked up from germline, CDR1 is SGHAT and CDR2 is FQNNGV. The V gene end was trimmed by 5 bases and the J gene end by 1 base; junction bases not matched to a gene: 4. In DNA form, the CDR3 reads TGTGCCAGCAGCCGCAGGGGGGGTAACTATGGCTACACCTTC. Translation gives CASSRRGGNYGYTF.

The rearrangement uses TRBV6-1 and TRBJ1-5; D gene uncertain. Germline CDR1 reads MNHNS; CDR2 reads SASEGT. The CDR3 contains 12 residues. Trimming took 4 bases from V and 9 from J, leaving 10 bases between them. The CDR3 nucleotides are TGTGCCAGCAGTGCCGAATTCGCGCCCCAGCATTTT. The encoded protein is CASSAEFAPQHF.

About this clone: Other DNA variants within this sample encode the same CDR3. This chain links TRBV5-1 with TRBJ1-4; the D gene is possibly TRBD1 (5 bases). V was cut by 0 bases and J by 0 bases, with 6 bases left in between. This CDR3 has 15 residues. Germline loops: CDR1 SGHRS, CDR2 YFSETQ. This CDR3 is CASSLGGTTNEKLFF. DNA of the CDR3: TGCGCCAGCAGCTTGGGGGGGACAACTAATGAAAAACTGTTTTTT.

This chain joins TRBV7-2 and TRBJ1-1; 9 bases are shared with TRBD1. The V segment lost 3 bases and the J segment 5 bases; nucleotides outside the gene matches: 4. Germline loops: CDR1 SGHTA, CDR2 FQGNSA. This CDR3 has 14 residues. CDR3 sequence: CASSFRDRVTEAFF. CDR3 DNA: TGTGCCAGCAGCTTCCGGGACAGGGTAACTGAAGCTTTCTTT.

In its sample, this clone was seen a few times. The chain joins TRBV7-3 to TRBJ2-1; possibly TRBD1 for D (6 bases). This CDR3 spans 15 amino acids. CDR1 and CDR2 from the germline V gene are SGHTA and FQGTGA. Trimming stripped 5 bases from V and 9 bases from J, with 20 bases between. In DNA, the CDR3 is TGTGCCAGCAGCACCGATGGACAGCTTTTCCGTGAGCAGTTCTTC. It codes for CASSTDGQLFREQFF.

The chain couples TRBV28 to TRBJ1-4; 9 nucleotides match TRBD1. V was pared by 5 bases and J by 8 bases, with 9 bases of the junction left unmatched. CDR3 size: 15 residues. Germline assignment: CDR1 MDHEN and CDR2 SYDVKM. Written as DNA, the CDR3 is TGTGCCAGCAGTACCTCCGGGACAGGGATCGAAAAACTGTTTTTT. Translated, it gives CASSTSGTGIEKLFF.

The chain recombines TRBV6-4 with TRBJ2-1; 12 bases fit TRBD2. After removal of 6 bases from V and 8 bases from J, the junction contained 8 bases not matched to a gene. Per germline, CDR1 MRHNA and CDR2 SNTAGT. The CDR3 runs to 15 residues. CDR3 nucleotides: TGTGCCAGCAGCGGTGGACTAGCGGGGTGGGATGAGCAGTTCTTC. It is translated as CASSGGLAGWDEQFF.

The chain couples TRBV5-5 to TRBJ2-5; tentative D call: TRBD2 (6 bases). The CDR3 extends over 13 amino acids. In germline, CDR1 is SGHKS, CDR2 YYEKEE (reference sequence). Trimming took 2 bases from V and 5 from J, leaving 10 bases between them. The CDR3, as DNA: TGTGCCAGCAGCTTCCGGGGACTCGAGACCCAGTACTTC. Protein product: CASSFRGLETQYF.

This chain connects TRBV7-9 to TRBJ2-5; no reliable D call. V was pared by 5 bases and J by 1 base, with 11 bases between. CDR3 length: 14 amino acids. CDR1 and CDR2 from the germline V gene are SEHNR and FQNEAQ (reference sequence). Written as DNA, the CDR3 is TGTGCCAGCAGCCCCCGGGCAACCCAAGAGACCCAGTACTTC. Its translation is CASSPRATQETQYF.

This chain uses TRBV7-2 with TRBJ2-2, with D maybe TRBD2 (6 bases). Germline CDR1 SGHTA, CDR2 FQGNSA. The CDR3 spans 15 residues. V lost 5 bases and J 4 bases, leaving 14 bases between the germline ends. Here the CDR3 DNA reads TGTGCCAGCAGCCTCGAGAGGGGAGGCACCGGGGAGCTGTTTTTT. Translated, it gives CASSLERGGTGELFF.

This clone came up a few times. The same CDR3 arises from other DNA sequences in this sample as well. The V and J genes are TRBV20-1 and TRBJ2-3; D not resolved. CDR3 length: 11 amino acids. V was clipped by 3 bases and J by 4 bases, with 5 bases between them. Per germline, CDR1 DFQATT and CDR2 SNEGSKA (reference sequence). The CDR3 DNA sequence: TGCAGTGCTAGCTTTCCAGATACGCAGTATTTT. Amino acid sequence: CSASFPDTQYF.

The chain is built from TRBV7-3 and TRBJ2-2; TRBD2 matches 8 bases. Germline CDR1 is SGHTA and CDR2 is FQGTGA. The V and J ends lost 1 base and 8 bases, in that order; junction bases with no gene match: 6. The CDR3 sequence is 15 residues long. The DNA of the CDR3 is TGTGCCAGCAGCTTAAGGCCTAGCGGGTCGGGGGAGCTGTTTTTT. Encoded protein: CASSLRPSGSGELFF.

This clone has a single count. The chain employs TRBV19 and TRBJ2-1; D is undetermined. The germline V and J ends were trimmed by 5 bases and 5 bases, with 7 bases remaining between them. This CDR3 region has 12 residues. CDR1 and CDR2 (germline): LNHDA, SQIVND (reference sequence). In DNA, the CDR3 is TGTGCCAGTAGTTTCCGGCACAATGAGCAGTTCTTC. Residues: CASSFRHNEQFF.

This chain uses TRBV28 with TRBJ2-7, with 8 bases that match TRBD1. Germline lookup yields CDR1 MDHEN and CDR2 SYDVKM. V lost 5 bases to trimming and J lost 3 bases; unmatched junction nucleotides: 6. This CDR3 spans 14 amino acids. CDR3 region: CASSAPDRVYEQYF. DNA of the CDR3: TGTGCCAGCAGTGCTCCGGACAGGGTCTACGAGCAGTACTTC.

V and J are TRBV4-2 and TRBJ2-4; possible D gene TRBD2, 6 bases. The CDR3 sequence is 12 residues long. V lost 1 base to trimming and J lost 13 bases, with 11 bases between them. From germline, CDR1 is LGHNA and CDR2 YNFKEQ. DNA of the CDR3: TGTGCCAGCAGCCAAGGATTAGGACTACAGTACTTC. It is translated as CASSQGLGLQYF.